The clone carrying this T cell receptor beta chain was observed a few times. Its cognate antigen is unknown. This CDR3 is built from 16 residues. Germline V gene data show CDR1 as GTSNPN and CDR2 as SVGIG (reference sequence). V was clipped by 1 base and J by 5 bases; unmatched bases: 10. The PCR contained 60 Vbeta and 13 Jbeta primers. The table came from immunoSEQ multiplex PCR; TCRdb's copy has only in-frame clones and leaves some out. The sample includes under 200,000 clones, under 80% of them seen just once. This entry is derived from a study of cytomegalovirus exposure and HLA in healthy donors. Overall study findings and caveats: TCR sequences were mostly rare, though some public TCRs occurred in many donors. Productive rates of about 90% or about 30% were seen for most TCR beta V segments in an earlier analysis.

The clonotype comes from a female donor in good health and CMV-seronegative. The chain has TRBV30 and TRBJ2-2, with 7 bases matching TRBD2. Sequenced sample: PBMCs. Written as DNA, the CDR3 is TGTGCCTGGAGTGCTCTCCGAGGGCGGGAGACCGGGGAGCTGTTTTTT. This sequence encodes CAWSALRGRETGELFF.